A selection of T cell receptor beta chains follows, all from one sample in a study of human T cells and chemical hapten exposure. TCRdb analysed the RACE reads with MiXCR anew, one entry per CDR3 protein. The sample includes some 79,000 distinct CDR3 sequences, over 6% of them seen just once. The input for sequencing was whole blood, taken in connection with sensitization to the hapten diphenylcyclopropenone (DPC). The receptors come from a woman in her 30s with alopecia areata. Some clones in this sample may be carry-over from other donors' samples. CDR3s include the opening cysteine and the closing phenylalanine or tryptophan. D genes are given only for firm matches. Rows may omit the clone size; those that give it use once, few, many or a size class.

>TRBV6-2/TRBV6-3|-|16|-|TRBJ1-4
CASSYSIAGGNEKLFF
TGTGCCAGCAGTTACTCGATAGCCGGAGGTAATGAAAAACTGTTTTTT
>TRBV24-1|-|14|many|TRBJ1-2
CATNSKTVNYGYTF
TGTGCCACCAATTCGAAGACAGTGAACTATGGCTACACCTTC
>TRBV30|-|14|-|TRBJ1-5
CAWSVSILVQPQHF
TGTGCCTGGAGTGTATCAATCCTCGTTCAGCCCCAGCATTTT
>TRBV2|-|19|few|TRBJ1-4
CASSDWAGLRKATNEKLFF
TGTGCCAGCAGTGATTGGGCGGGATTAAGAAAGGCAACTAATGAAAAACTGTTTTTT
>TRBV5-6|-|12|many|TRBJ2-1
CASSLGGDEQFF
TGTGCCAGCAGCTTGGGGGGGGATGAGCAGTTCTTC
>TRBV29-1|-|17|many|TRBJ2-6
CSVGRRQGNSGANVLTF
TGCAGCGTTGGGCGTAGGCAAGGTAACAGCGGGGCCAACGTCCTGACTTTC
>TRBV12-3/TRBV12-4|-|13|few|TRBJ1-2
CASSSLGSYGYTF
TGTGCCAGCAGTTCTTTAGGGTCCTATGGCTACACCTTC
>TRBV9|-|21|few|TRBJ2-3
CASSVATGAGFYGGTGDTQYF
TGTGCCAGCAGCGTAGCTACGGGGGCGGGGTTCTACGGGGGGACGGGAGATACGCAGTATTTT
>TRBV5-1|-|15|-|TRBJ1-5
CASSLDTRSNQPQHF
TGCGCCAGCAGCTTGGACACCCGGAGCAATCAGCCCCAGCATTTT
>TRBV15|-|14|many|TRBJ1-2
CATSRDRVTELYTF
TGTGCCACCAGCAGAGATAGGGTGACAGAGCTCTATACCTTC
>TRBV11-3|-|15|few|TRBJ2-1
CASSRGRSSYNEQFF
TGTGCCAGCAGCCGTGGACGGTCATCCTACAATGAGCAGTTCTTC
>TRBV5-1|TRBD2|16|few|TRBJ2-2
CASSFISGGGTGELFF
TGCGCCAGCAGCTTCATTAGCGGGGGAGGCACCGGGGAGCTGTTTTTT
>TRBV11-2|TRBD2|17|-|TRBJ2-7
CASTDSRIAGSSYEQYF
TGTGCCAGCACCGATTCTAGAATAGCGGGGAGCTCCTACGAGCAGTACTTC
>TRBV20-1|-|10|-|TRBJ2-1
CSASGPEQFF
TGCAGTGCTAGTGGTCCTGAGCAGTTCTTC
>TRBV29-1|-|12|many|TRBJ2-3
CSVGGDTDTQYF
TGCAGCGTTGGGGGAGACACAGATACGCAGTATTTT
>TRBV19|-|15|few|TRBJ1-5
CASSVRVNGNQPQHF
TGTGCCAGTAGTGTCAGAGTAAATGGCAATCAGCCCCAGCATTTT
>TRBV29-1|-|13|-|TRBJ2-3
CSVASGLADTQYF
TGCAGCGTTGCTTCCGGGTTGGCAGATACGCAGTATTTT
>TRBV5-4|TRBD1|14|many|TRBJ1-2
CASRLDRGDYGYTF
TGTGCCAGCAGGTTGGACAGGGGTGACTATGGCTACACCTTC
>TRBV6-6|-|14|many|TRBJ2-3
CASSPWAATDTQYF
TGTGCCAGCAGTCCTTGGGCCGCGACAGATACGCAGTATTTT
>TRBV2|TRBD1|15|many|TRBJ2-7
CASSEPDRRSYEQYF
TGTGCCAGCAGTGAACCGGACAGGCGATCCTACGAGCAGTACTTC
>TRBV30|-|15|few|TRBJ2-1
CAWSVGYGPQDEQFF
TGTGCCTGGAGTGTTGGTTACGGACCTCAGGATGAGCAGTTCTTC
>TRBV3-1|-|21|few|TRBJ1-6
CASSQVVGPGTAPGLNSPLHF
TGTGCCAGCAGCCAAGTCGTGGGACCCGGGACGGCCCCGGGTCTCAATTCACCCCTCCACTTT
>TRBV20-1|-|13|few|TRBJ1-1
CSARDPRTVEAFF
TGCAGTGCTAGAGATCCCCGGACAGTTGAAGCTTTCTTT
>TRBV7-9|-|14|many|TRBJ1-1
CASSLAGVNTEAFF
TGTGCCAGCAGCTTAGCAGGGGTCAACACTGAAGCTTTCTTT
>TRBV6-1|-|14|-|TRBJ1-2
CASSEEADFYGYTF
TGTGCCAGCAGTGAAGAGGCAGATTTCTATGGCTACACCTTC
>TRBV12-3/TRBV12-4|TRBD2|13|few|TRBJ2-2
CASSPGGAGELFF
TGTGCCAGCAGTCCCGGGGGGGCCGGGGAGCTGTTTTTT
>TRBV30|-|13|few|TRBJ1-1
CAWSVGVNTEAFF
TGTGCCTGGAGTGTAGGCGTGAACACTGAAGCTTTCTTT
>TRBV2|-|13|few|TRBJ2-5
CASRGTGPETQYF
TGTGCCAGCAGAGGTACAGGGCCAGAGACCCAGTACTTC
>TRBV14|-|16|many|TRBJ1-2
CASSQDRGGYGYGYTF
TGTGCCAGCAGCCAAGACAGGGGCGGATATGGCTATGGCTACACCTTC
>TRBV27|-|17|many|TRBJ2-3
CASSLSSYPQGVDTQYF
TGTGCCAGCAGTTTGTCGTCGTATCCACAGGGCGTAGATACGCAGTATTTT
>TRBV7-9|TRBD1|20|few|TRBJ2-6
CASSSPFGQGVLSGANVLTF
TGTGCCAGCAGCTCCCCATTCGGACAGGGAGTTCTCTCTGGGGCCAACGTCCTGACTTTC
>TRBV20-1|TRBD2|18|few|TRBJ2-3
CSASFFSRGGLSTDTQYF
TGCAGTGCTAGTTTTTTTTCTCGCGGGGGGTTAAGCACAGATACGCAGTATTTT
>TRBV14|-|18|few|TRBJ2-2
CASSVGLGGPRTTGELFF
TGTGCCAGCAGCGTGGGGTTGGGGGGCCCCCGAACGACCGGGGAGCTGTTTTTT
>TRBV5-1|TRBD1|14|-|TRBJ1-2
CASSIDRADGGYTF
TGCGCCAGCAGCATTGACAGGGCCGATGGCGGCTACACCTTC
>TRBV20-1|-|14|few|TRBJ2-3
CSARGQGGTDTQYF
TGCAGTGCTAGAGGACAGGGAGGGACAGATACGCAGTATTTT
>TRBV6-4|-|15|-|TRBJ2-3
CASSVAGTATDTQYF
TGTGCCAGCAGCGTAGCCGGGACCGCCACAGATACGCAGTATTTT
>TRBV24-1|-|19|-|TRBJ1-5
CATSDLTLNIGYSNQPQHF
TGTGCCACCAGTGACCTCACCCTTAACATTGGATATAGCAATCAGCCCCAGCATTTT
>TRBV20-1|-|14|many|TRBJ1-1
CSARGDNMNTEAFF
TGCAGTGCTAGGGGGGACAATATGAACACTGAAGCTTTCTTT
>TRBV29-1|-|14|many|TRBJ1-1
CSVEARGLNTEAFF
TGCAGCGTTGAAGCGAGGGGGTTGAACACTGAAGCTTTCTTT